The clone carrying this TCR beta chain was seen just once. Each donor gave ten milliliters of peripheral blood. Primed by a sample-barcoded 5' primer and a J-beta primer mix, a second PCR proceeded for 7 to 11 cycles. TCRdb analysed the 5' RACE reads with MiXCR anew, one entry per CDR3 protein. The data show around 800,000 distinct CDR3 sequences, approximately 55% seen once. The J segment lost 8 bases and the V segment lost 1 base, leaving 6 bases of the junction unmatched. The length of the CDR3 is 14 residues. Per germline, CDR1 LGHDT and CDR2 YNNKEL (reference sequence). The source of the sample is a study of blood T cells in healthy people across ages.

The sequencing input was blood. The V and J genes are TRBV3-1 and TRBJ1-2; 8 bases are a match to TRBD1. The TCR originated in a man older than 75 in good health. The CDR3 nucleotides are TGTGCCAGCAGCCAAGGGACAGGGAGAGACGGCTACACCTTC. Its protein is CASSQGTGRDGYTF.